The sequence of this T cell receptor (beta chain) was determined in a study of PD-1 blockade in classical Hodgkin lymphoma. About the research overall: Each patient was given nivolumab 3 mg/kg through a vein every 2 weeks.

Germline CDR1 and CDR2: SNHLY and FYNNEI. The CDR3 runs to 13 residues. The V end was cut by 2 bases, the J end by 8 bases, with 11 bases between. As to this clone: Its specificity is unknown.

General study findings and limits: Patients who responded completely had about the same baseline diversity as newly diagnosed patients. Newly diagnosed patients were said to have less baseline TCR diversity than healthy donors did. Patients were excluded if nivolumab began under 1 year after ASCT (the autologous transplant).

Exposure to brentuximab vedotin varied, and each patient had relapsed following autologous stem cell transplantation. Clones were sequenced by immunoSEQ multiplex PCR, and TCRdb holds only the in-frame ones, with some missing. The table has fewer than 45,000 clones, about 82% seen once. The genes are TRBV2 and TRBJ2-3; D is possibly TRBD2 (5 bases). This sample comprised peripheral blood mononuclear cells (PBMCs), obtained at baseline. The sequence was collected from a human donor with classical Hodgkin lymphoma. DNA for the CDR3: TGTGCCAGCAGTGAATTTACTAGAACTACGCAGTATTTT. As protein: CASSEFTRTTQYF.